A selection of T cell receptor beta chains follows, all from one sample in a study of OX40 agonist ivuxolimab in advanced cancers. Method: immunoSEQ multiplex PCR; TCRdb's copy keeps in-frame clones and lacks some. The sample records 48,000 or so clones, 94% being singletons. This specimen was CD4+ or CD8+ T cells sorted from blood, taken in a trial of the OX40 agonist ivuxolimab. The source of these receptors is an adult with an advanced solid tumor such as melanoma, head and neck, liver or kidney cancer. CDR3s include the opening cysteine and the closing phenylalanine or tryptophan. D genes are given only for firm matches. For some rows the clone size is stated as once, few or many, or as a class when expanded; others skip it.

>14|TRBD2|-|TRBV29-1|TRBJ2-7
TGCAGCGTCAGGACTAGCGCGAGCTCCTACGAGCAGTACTTC
CSVRTSASSYEQYF
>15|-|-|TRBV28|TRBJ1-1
TGTGCCAGCAGTTGGGACGAGGGACACAACACTGAAGCTTTCTTT
CASSWDEGHNTEAFF
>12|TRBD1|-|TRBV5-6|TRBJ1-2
TGTGCCAGCAGCTTAACAGGGGTGAGCTACACCTTC
CASSLTGVSYTF
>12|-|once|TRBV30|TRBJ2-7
TGTGCCTGGAGTATAAGGGGGAACGAGCAGTACTTC
CAWSIRGNEQYF
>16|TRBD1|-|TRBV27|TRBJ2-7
TGTGCCAGCAGATTACCGGGACAGGGCTCATCCTACGAGCAGTACTTC
CASRLPGQGSSYEQYF
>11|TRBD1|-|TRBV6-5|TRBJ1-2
TGTGCCATAGGGACAGGGGACGGCTACACCTTC
CAIGTGDGYTF
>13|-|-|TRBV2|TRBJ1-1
TGTGCCAGCAATCTCCAGGAGAACACTGAAGCTTTCTTT
CASNLQENTEAFF
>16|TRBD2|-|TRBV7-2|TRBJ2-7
TGTGCCAGCAGCTTAGCAGCGGGAGTGGAATCCTACGAGCAGTACTTC
CASSLAAGVESYEQYF
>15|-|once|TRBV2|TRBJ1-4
TGTGCCAGCACGGGCCTAGGAGGCTCTAATGAAAAACTGTTTTTT
CASTGLGGSNEKLFF
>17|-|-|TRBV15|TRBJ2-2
TGTGCCACCAGCAGAGATATTTTGGCGTTGAACACCGGGGAGCTGTTTTTT
CATSRDILALNTGELFF
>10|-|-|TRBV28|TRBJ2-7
TGTGCCAGCAGTTTTGTTGAGCAGTACTTC
CASSFVEQYF
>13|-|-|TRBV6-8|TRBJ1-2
TGTGCCAGCAGCCACGTTACGTTTGATGGCTACACCTTC
CASSHVTFDGYTF
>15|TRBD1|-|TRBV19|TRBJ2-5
TGTGCCAGTAGTATGGGACAGGGGTGGAATCGGGGCCAGTACTTC
CASSMGQGWNRGQYF
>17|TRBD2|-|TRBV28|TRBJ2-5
TGTGCCAGCAGTGACTTGACTAGCGGGAGGCCGCGGGAGACCCAGTACTTC
CASSDLTSGRPRETQYF
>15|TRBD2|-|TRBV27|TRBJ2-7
TGTGCCAGCAGTCTAAGCGGGGGGGAATCCTACGAGCAGTACTTC
CASSLSGGESYEQYF
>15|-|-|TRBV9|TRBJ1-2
TGTGCCAGCAGCGTAGGGGACACCACTTTCTATGGCTACACCTTC
CASSVGDTTFYGYTF
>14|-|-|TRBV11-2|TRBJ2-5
TGTGCCAGCAGTAAAAATACGGATTATGGGACCCAGTACTTC
CASSKNTDYGTQYF
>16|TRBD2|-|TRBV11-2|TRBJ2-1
TGTGCCAGCGCCCCGGGGATTATAGCGGGGGGCAATGAGCAGTTCTTC
CASAPGIIAGGNEQFF
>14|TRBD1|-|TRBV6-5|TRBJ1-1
TGTGCCCACCGGGACAGGTCACTGAACACTGAAGCTTTCTTT
CAHRDRSLNTEAFF
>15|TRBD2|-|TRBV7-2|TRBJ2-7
TGTGCCAGCAGCCTTACTAGCGAGAACTCCTACGAGCAGTACTTC
CASSLTSENSYEQYF
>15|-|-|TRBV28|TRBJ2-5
TGTGCCAGCAGCCTCTACAGAAGTGAAGGCGAGACCCAGTACTTC
CASSLYRSEGETQYF
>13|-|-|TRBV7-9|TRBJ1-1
TGTGCCAGCAGCTGGGGAGTGGGCACTGAAGCTTTCTTT
CASSWGVGTEAFF
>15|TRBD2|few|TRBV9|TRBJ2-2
TGTGCCAGCAGCGTTAGCGGGATAGACACCGGGGAGCTGTTTTTT
CASSVSGIDTGELFF
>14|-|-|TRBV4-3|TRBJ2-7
TGCGCCAGCAGCCAAGATATCGGCAGGGGTGAGCAGTACTTC
CASSQDIGRGEQYF
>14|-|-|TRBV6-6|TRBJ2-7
TGTGCCAGCAGTTACTCGGGCAGGGCCGGCGAGCAGTACTTC
CASSYSGRAGEQYF
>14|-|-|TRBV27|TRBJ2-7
TGTGCCAGCAGTCTCACCGGGAGCGTGTACGAGCAGTACTTC
CASSLTGSVYEQYF
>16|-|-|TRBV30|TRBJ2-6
TGTGCCTGGAGTGTAGACGCTTACTCTGGGGCCAACGTCCTGACTTTC
CAWSVDAYSGANVLTF
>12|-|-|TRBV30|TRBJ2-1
TGTGCCTGGGACTACTCCTACAATGAGCAGTTCTTC
CAWDYSYNEQFF
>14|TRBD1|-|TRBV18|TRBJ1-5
TGTGCCAGCTCCCGACAGGGCTTGGACCAGCCCCAGCATTTT
CASSRQGLDQPQHF
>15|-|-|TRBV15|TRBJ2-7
TGTGCCACCAGCAGAGATCTGTCGGTCTCCTACGAGCAGTACTTC
CATSRDLSVSYEQYF
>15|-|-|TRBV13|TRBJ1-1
TGTGCCAGCAGCTTAGAGGTAGGGATGAACACTGAAGCTTTCTTT
CASSLEVGMNTEAFF
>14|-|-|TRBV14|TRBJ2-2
TGTGCCAGCAGCCCGAGACAGAACACCGGGGAGCTGTTTTTT
CASSPRQNTGELFF
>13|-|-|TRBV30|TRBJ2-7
TGTGCCTGGAGTGTATTTAGTCGTTACGAGCAGTACTTC
CAWSVFSRYEQYF
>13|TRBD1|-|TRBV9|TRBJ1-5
TGTGCCAGCAGTTTGGAGGGGGCCCAGCCCCAGCATTTT
CASSLEGAQPQHF
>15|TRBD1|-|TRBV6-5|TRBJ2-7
TGTGCCAGCAGATCGACCGGGACAGAGCTTTACGAGCAGTACTTC
CASRSTGTELYEQYF
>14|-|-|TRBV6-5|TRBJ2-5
TGTGCCAGCAGTCCCCTCGGTGGGGTAGAGACCCAGTACTTC
CASSPLGGVETQYF
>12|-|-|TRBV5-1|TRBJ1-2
TGCGCCAGCAGCTTGGGACAAGAGGCGTACACCTTC
CASSLGQEAYTF
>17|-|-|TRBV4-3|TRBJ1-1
TGCGCCAGCAGCCAAGATCGGCTTTATGCTCCGGCAATCGAAGCTTTCTTT
CASSQDRLYAPAIEAFF
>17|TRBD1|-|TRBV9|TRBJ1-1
TGTGCCAGCAGCCCCCTGATGGGGGACAGGGTGAACACTGAAGCTTTCTTT
CASSPLMGDRVNTEAFF
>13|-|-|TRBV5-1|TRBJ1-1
TGCGCCAGCAGCTTGGGAGGGGTGACTGAAGCTTTCTTT
CASSLGGVTEAFF
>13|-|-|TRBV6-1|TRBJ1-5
TGTGCCAGCAGTGAAGATTGGTATCAGCCCCAGCATTTT
CASSEDWYQPQHF
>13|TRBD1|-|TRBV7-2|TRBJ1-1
TGTGCCAGCAGCTCATTGGACAGGGAAGAAGCTTTCTTT
CASSSLDREEAFF
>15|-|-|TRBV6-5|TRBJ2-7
TGTGCCAGCAGTTACTCGTCCCTTTTAAACTACGAGCAGTACTTC
CASSYSSLLNYEQYF
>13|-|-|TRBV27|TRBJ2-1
TGTGCCAGCAGTTTAGACTCCTACAATGAGCAGTTCTTC
CASSLDSYNEQFF
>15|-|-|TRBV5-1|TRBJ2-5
TGCGCCAGCAGCGGGGACCAACAAATACAAGAGACCCAGTACTTC
CASSGDQQIQETQYF
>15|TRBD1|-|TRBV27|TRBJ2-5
TGTGCCAGCAGTTCTATGGGACAGCCACTGAAAGGCCAGTACTTC
CASSSMGQPLKGQYF
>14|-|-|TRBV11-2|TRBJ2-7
TGTGCCAGCAGCTTGACACTAGAAGGATACGAGCAGTACTTC
CASSLTLEGYEQYF
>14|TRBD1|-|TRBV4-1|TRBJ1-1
TGCGCCAGCAGCCTCCTAGGACAGGGGGCTGAAGCTTTCTTT
CASSLLGQGAEAFF
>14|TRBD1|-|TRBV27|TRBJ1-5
TGTGCCAGCAGTACAGGGGATAGCAATCAGCCCCAGCATTTT
CASSTGDSNQPQHF
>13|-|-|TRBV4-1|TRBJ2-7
TGCGCCAGCAGCCAACTCAGGGGATCCGAGCAGTACTTC
CASSQLRGSEQYF
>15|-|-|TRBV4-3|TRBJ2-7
TGCGCCAGCAGCCAAGATCGGGACAACTCCTACGAGCAGTACTTC
CASSQDRDNSYEQYF
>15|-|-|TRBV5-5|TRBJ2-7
TGTGCCAGCAGCCTGGGCAACGGAGTGGGGTACGAGCAGTACTTC
CASSLGNGVGYEQYF
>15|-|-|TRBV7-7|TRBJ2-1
TGTGCTAGCAGCCCCGCTCGCGGCACCTACAATGAGCAGTTCTTC
CASSPARGTYNEQFF
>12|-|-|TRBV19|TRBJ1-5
TGTGCCAGTAGTCCGGGCCTCTCGCCCCAGCATTTT
CASSPGLSPQHF
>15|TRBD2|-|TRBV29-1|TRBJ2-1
TGCAGCGTTGACGGGACTAGCCCCTCCTACAATGAGCAGTTCTTC
CSVDGTSPSYNEQFF
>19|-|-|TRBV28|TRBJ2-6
TGTGCCAGCAGTTTATCCCCGACACATTTCACCTCTGGGGCCAACGTCCTGACTTTC
CASSLSPTHFTSGANVLTF
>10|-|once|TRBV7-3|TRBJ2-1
TGTGCCAGCCCGTACAATGAGCAGTTCTTC
CASPYNEQFF
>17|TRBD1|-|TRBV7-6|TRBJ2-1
TGTGCCAGCAGCTTATCCCCCTGGGACAGGGTGACGGATGAGCAGTTCTTC
CASSLSPWDRVTDEQFF